Following are 8 T cell receptor beta chains from one sample sequenced in a study of early T cells in non-severe SARS-CoV-2 infection. TCRdb re-derived calls from the 5' RACE reads in MiXCR, one entry per CDR3 protein. The sample has approximately 65,000 distinct CDR3 sequences; roughly an eighth are singletons. The sequenced material came from whole blood. These receptors were obtained from an adult who was a healthcare worker with PCR-confirmed SARS-CoV-2 infection or an uninfected control (not recorded which).

V gene TRBV6-5 combines with J gene TRBJ1-1; D is ambiguous. Germline CDR1 reads MNHEY; CDR2 reads SVGAGI. The CDR3 is 14 amino acids. Trimming took 0 bases from V and 1 from J, leaving 6 bases between them. CDR3 in amino acids: CASSYSLGNTEAFF. DNA of the CDR3: TGTGCCAGCAGTTACTCCTTGGGGAACACTGAAGCTTTCTTT.

Details on this clonotype: An end of the junction differs from the germline gene, which may be a read error. The chain employs TRBV18 and TRBJ1-2; tentative D call: TRBD1 (6 bases). CDR1 and CDR2 (germline): KGHSH, LQKENI. This CDR3 contains 12 residues. CDR3 DNA sequence: TGTGCCAGCTCACCGGGACAAGACTCCGTCTTATTC. Translating it yields CASSPGQDSVLF.

A few counts support this clonotype. The CDR3 region is CASSSREHTEAFF. The CDR3 DNA follows: TGTGCCAGCAGTTCTAGGGAGCACACTGAAGCTTTCTTT. The rearrangement uses TRBV3-1 and TRBJ1-1; D is unclear. CDR1 and CDR2 (germline): LGHDT, YNNKEL (reference sequence). V was clipped by 6 bases and J by 3 bases, with 11 bases between them. The CDR3 is 13 residues long.

About this clonotype: At one boundary the junction diverges from the germline segment, which might be a read error. Here the CDR3 reads CASSPDRASGVNVLTF. CDR3 sequence (DNA): TGTGCCAGCAGCCCTGACAGGGCCTCTGGGGTCAACGTCCTGACTTTC. The rearrangement uses TRBV3-1 and TRBJ2-6, with TRBD1 matching over 7 bases. CDR3 size: 16 residues. Germline V gene lookup returns CDR1 LGHDT and CDR2 YNNKEL (reference sequence).

The chain couples TRBV13 to TRBJ2-1; TRBD2 is a possible D gene (5 bases). This CDR3 region has 13 residues. V lost 5 bases and J lost 12, with 17 bases in between. The germline gives CDR1 PRHDT, CDR2 FYEKMQ (reference sequence). CDR3 in amino acids: CASSPEGAAGQFF. CDR3 DNA: TGTGCCAGCAGCCCAGAAGGCGCCGCGGGGCAGTTCTTC.

This clonotype came up a few times. The rearrangement joins TRBV6-1 to TRBJ2-7, with 9 positions matching TRBD1. V gave up 4 bases and J gave up 2 bases; unmatched junction bases: 6. The CDR3 has 15 residues. CDR1 is MNHNS and CDR2 is SASEGT in the germline V gene. The DNA for the CDR3 is TGTGCCAGCAGTGCCGGGACAGGGCTCCCCTACGAGCAGTACTTC. The encoded protein is CASSAGTGLPYEQYF.

V gene TRBV28 combines with J gene TRBJ2-1, with 8 bases identical to TRBD2. Germline CDR1 is MDHEN and CDR2 is SYDVKM. V lost 5 bases to trimming and J lost 0 bases; unmatched junction nucleotides: 15. This CDR3 is built from 19 residues. DNA for the CDR3: TGTGCCAGCAGTCCTCACTGGGGCGGGGGGCCCTCCTCCTACAATGAGCAGTTCTTC. Protein product: CASSPHWGGGPSSYNEQFF.

This clonotype appeared many times. The chain combines TRBV20-1 with TRBJ1-4, with 7 bases fitting TRBD1. The V gene's germline CDR1 is DFQATT and CDR2 SNEGSKA (reference sequence). The CDR3 runs 15 residues. The V segment lost 6 bases and the J segment 3 bases; nucleotides outside the gene matches: 10. CDR3 loop: CSAHLSTGANEKLFF. The CDR3 region has the DNA TGCAGTGCACACCTTTCTACAGGGGCTAATGAAAAACTGTTTTTT.